This T cell receptor (beta chain) originates from a study of T cell responses to AZD1222 COVID-19 vaccine. Study-level findings and limits: Of spike-specific TCRs, nearly half reportedly target regions left unmutated in variants.

With respect to this clone: Its antigen is undetermined.

Pooled in the analysis were second doses at about 4 or about 12 weeks. The protocol was immunoSEQ multiplex PCR, while the TCRdb copy is restricted to in-frame clones and leaves out a portion. The table has 150,000 to 180,000 clones, more than 85% seen once. In germline, CDR1 is SGHTA, CDR2 FQGNSA. The CDR3 spans 15 residues. Trimming removed 1 base from V and 4 bases from J; junction bases left unmatched: 6. Sequenced here: peripheral blood, sampled 28 days after the second AZD1222 dose. This rearrangement joins TRBV7-2 to TRBJ1-2; 7 bases are a match to TRBD1. The receptor's source is an adult who received the AZD1222 COVID-19 vaccine. The CDR3 DNA is TGTGCCAGCAGCTTAGAGGGGGCGCTGGCCTATGGCTACACCTTC. It encodes CASSLEGALAYGYTF.